This T cell receptor beta chain was recorded in a study of T cell changes during pregnancy in multiple sclerosis. Measured with immunoSEQ multiplex PCR; TCRdb has only the in-frame clones, and not every one. The sample contains tens of thousands of clones, around 92% of which appear only once. V lost 4 bases, J lost 5 bases, and 5 bases lay in between. CDR3 length: 12 residues. Germline V gives CDR1 SGHAT, CDR2 FQNNGV. This chain connects TRBV11-2 to TRBJ2-2; D not resolved. The origin of this receptor is a female donor with multiple sclerosis, enrolled in a pregnancy study. The sample was peripheral blood, taken in the first trimester of pregnancy. CDR3 amino acids: CASSYSTGELFF. Here the CDR3 DNA reads TGTGCCAGCAGCTATTCAACCGGGGAGCTGTTTTTT.